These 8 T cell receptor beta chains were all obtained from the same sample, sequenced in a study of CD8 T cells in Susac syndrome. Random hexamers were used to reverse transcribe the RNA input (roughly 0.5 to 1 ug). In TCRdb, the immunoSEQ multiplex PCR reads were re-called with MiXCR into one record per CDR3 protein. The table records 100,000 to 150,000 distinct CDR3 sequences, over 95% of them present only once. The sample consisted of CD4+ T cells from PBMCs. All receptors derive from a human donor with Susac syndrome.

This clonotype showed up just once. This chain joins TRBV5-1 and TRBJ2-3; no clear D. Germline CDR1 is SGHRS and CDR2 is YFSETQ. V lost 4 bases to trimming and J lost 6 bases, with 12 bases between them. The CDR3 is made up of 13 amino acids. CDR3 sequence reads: CASSPSHRDTQYF. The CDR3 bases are TGCGCCAGCAGCCCAAGCCACCGGGATACGCAGTATTTT.

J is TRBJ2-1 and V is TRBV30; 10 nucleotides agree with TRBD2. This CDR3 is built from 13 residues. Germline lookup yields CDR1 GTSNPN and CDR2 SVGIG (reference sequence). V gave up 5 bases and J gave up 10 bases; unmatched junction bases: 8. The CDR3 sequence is CAWGTSDLGEQFF. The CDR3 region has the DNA TGTGCCTGGGGGACTAGCGATCTAGGGGAGCAGTTCTTC.

The CDR3 sequence: CASSFGKAASTDTQYF. The CDR3 nucleotides read TGTGCCAGCAGCTTTGGAAAAGCGGCTAGCACAGATACGCAGTATTTT. The rearrangement joins TRBV5-4 to TRBJ2-3, with D perhaps TRBD2 (5 bases). CDR1 SGHNT and CDR2 YYREEE come from the germline V gene (reference sequence). V was shortened by 2 bases and J by 0 bases, with 13 bases between the two germline ends. This CDR3 has 16 amino acids.

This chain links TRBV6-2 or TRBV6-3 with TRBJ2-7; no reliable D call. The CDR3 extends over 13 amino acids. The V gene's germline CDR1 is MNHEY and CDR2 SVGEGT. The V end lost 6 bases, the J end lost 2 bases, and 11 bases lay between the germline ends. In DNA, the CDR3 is TGTGCCAGCAGCGCAATTGGGACCTACGAGCAGTACTTC. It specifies CASSAIGTYEQYF.

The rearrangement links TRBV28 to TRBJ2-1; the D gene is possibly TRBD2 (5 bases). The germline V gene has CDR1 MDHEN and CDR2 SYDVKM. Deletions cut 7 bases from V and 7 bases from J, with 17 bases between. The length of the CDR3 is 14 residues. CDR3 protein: CASTTSGLGNEQFF. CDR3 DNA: TGTGCCAGCACAACGAGCGGACTGGGGAATGAGCAGTTCTTC. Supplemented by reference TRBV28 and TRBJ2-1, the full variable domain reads DVKVTQSSRYLVKRTGEKVFLECVQDMDHENMFWYRQDPGLGLRLIYFSYDVKMKEKGDIPEGYSVSREKKERFSLILESASTNQTSMYLCASTTSGLGNEQFFGPGTRLTVL.

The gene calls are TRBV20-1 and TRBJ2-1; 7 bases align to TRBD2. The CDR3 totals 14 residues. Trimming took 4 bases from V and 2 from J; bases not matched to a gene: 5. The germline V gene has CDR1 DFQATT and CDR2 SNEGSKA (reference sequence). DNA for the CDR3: TGCAGTGCTAATCGCCTAGCGGCCTACAATGAGCAGTTCTTC. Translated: CSANRLAAYNEQFF.

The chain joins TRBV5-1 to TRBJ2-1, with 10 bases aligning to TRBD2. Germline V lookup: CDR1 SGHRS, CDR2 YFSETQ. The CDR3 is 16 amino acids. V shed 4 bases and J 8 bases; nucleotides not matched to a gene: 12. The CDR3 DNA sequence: TGCGCCAGCAGCCTTAACCCGGGACTAGCGAGGGATGAGCAGTTCTTC. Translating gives CASSLNPGLARDEQFF. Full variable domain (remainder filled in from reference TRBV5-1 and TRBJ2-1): KAGVTQTPRYLIKTRGQQVTLSCSPISGHRSVSWYQQTPGQGLQFLFEYFSETQRNKGNFPGRFSGRQFSNSRSEMNVSTLELGDSALYLCASSLNPGLARDEQFFGPGTRLTVL.

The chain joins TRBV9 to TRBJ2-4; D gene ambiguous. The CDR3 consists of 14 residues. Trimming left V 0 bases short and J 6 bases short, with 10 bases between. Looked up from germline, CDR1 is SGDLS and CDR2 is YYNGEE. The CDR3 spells CASSVGRNGNIQYF. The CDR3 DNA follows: TGTGCCAGCAGCGTAGGTCGGAACGGAAACATTCAGTACTTC.